These 22 T cell receptor beta chains were sequenced from one sample in a study of cytotoxic CD8 clonotypes in ibrutinib-treated CLL (dated by TCRdb to about 2021). Sample time point, as interpreted from the label and publication: approximately twelve months on ibrutinib. The library was built by means of the immunoSEQ multiplex PCR assay. TCRdb holds this immuneACCESS table with in-frame rearrangements only. Some clones are missing; in checked studies, unresolved V genes explain under half, and the rest has no known cause. The sample table shows over 150,000 clones, and 81% are seen once. The ten most abundant clones make up approximately 2% of the sample. Sequences were derived from PBMCs, sampled after 12 months of ibrutinib treatment. The receptors here all came from a human donor with chronic lymphocytic leukemia.

The CDR3, as DNA: TGTGCCAGCAGTCCCTGGGGGGGTGTGGGCACTGAAGCTTTCTTT. It codes for CASSPWGGVGTEAFF. The rearrangement uses TRBV27 and TRBJ1-1, with D possibly being TRBD1 (5 bases). The length of the CDR3 is 15 residues. Germline V CDR1 and CDR2: MNHEY, SMNVEV (reference sequence). Between the trimmed V and J ends, which lost 5 bases and 4 bases, there was a span of 17 bases.

This clone was picked up a small number of times. This chain connects TRBV7-9 to TRBJ2-7; D is perhaps TRBD1 (5 bases). The ends were cut back, 1 base at V and 1 base at J, with 17 bases in the middle. The CDR3 extends over 17 amino acids. Germline CDR1 reads SEHNR; CDR2 reads FQNEAQ (reference sequence). The CDR3 loop is CASSLVSWGEESYEQYF. Written as DNA, the CDR3 is TGTGCCAGCAGCTTAGTGTCCTGGGGCGAGGAGTCCTACGAGCAGTACTTC.

The CDR3 reads CASSLAGGAETQYF. The CDR3 nucleotides read TGCGCCAGCTCACTAGCGGGGGGTGCGGAGACCCAGTACTTC. The chain joins TRBV5-1 to TRBJ2-5; TRBD2 agrees at 12 bases. The CDR3 has 14 residues. Losses at the gene ends were 7 bases for V and 5 bases for J; bases not matched to a gene: 6. CDR1 is SGHRS and CDR2 is YFSETQ in the germline V gene.

The chain joins TRBV4-1 to TRBJ2-7, with 10 bases that match TRBD2. V was pared by 4 bases and J by 0 bases, with 3 bases of the junction left unmatched. The CDR3 spans 15 residues. Germline V gives CDR1 MGHRA, CDR2 YSYEKL. The CDR3, as DNA: TGCGCCAGCAGCCCGGGACTAGCGAACTCCTACGAGCAGTACTTC. As protein: CASSPGLANSYEQYF.

This chain uses TRBV4-1 with TRBJ1-2, with unresolved D. CDR3 length: 15 amino acids. The germline V gene encodes CDR1 MGHRA and CDR2 YSYEKL. The germline V and J ends were trimmed by 0 bases and 4 bases, with 12 bases remaining between them. This CDR3 is CASSQDDGTSYGYTF. The CDR3 nucleotides read TGCGCCAGCAGCCAAGATGACGGAACATCCTATGGCTACACCTTC.

The V call is TRBV10-3, the J call TRBJ2-4; 7 nucleotides match TRBD2. Germline assignment: CDR1 ENHRY and CDR2 SYGVKD. With 3 bases clipped from V and 0 bases from J, the junction kept 8 bases outside the gene matches. This CDR3 is 17 amino acids long. CDR3 region: CAISDELANPAKNIQYF. CDR3 DNA sequence: TGTGCCATCAGTGACGAACTAGCGAACCCAGCCAAAAACATTCAGTACTTC.

The V gene is TRBV5-1, the J gene TRBJ2-1; 8 positions agree with TRBD2. J gave up 5 bases and V 0 bases, and 7 bases lay outside the gene matches. The germline V gene has CDR1 SGHRS and CDR2 YFSETQ. The CDR3 totals 16 residues. CDR3 sequence reads: CASSLGVAGGNNEQFF. The CDR3 region has the DNA TGCGCCAGCAGCTTGGGTGTCGCGGGAGGTAACAATGAGCAGTTCTTC.

The chain has TRBV6-1 and TRBJ1-1; 7 nucleotides agree with TRBD1. The ends lost 7 bases at V and 1 base at J; junction bases unmatched: 6. Germline V gene data show CDR1 as MNHNS and CDR2 as SASEGT. The CDR3 consists of 14 residues. The CDR3 sequence is CASTSGGGNTEAFF. CDR3 in DNA: TGTGCCAGCACTTCAGGGGGGGGGAACACTGAAGCTTTCTTT.

V gene TRBV4-1 combines with J gene TRBJ2-3, with 8 nucleotides matching TRBD2. The germline V gene encodes CDR1 MGHRA and CDR2 YSYEKL. With 3 bases clipped from V and 7 bases from J, the junction kept 18 bases outside the gene matches. CDR3 length: 18 amino acids. The chain's CDR3 is CASSHDTEGVAGSHTQYF. The CDR3 DNA reads TGCGCCAGCAGCCATGACACCGAGGGGGTAGCGGGGTCGCATACGCAGTATTTT.

The chain links TRBV6-5 to TRBJ1-3; 8 bases fit TRBD1. The CDR3 loop spans 14 amino acids. Germline V gives CDR1 MNHEY, CDR2 SVGAGI. The ends lost 8 bases at V and 6 bases at J; junction bases unmatched: 9. CDR3 DNA sequence: TGTGCCAGCCGCCCCCAGGGGGCATTAAACACCATATATTTT. Protein sequence: CASRPQGALNTIYF.

The chain uses TRBV11-1 and TRBJ2-7; 10 bases match TRBD2. Germline V gives CDR1 SGHAT, CDR2 FQDESV (reference sequence). The CDR3 totals 15 residues. The V and J ends lost 6 bases and 3 bases, in that order; junction bases with no gene match: 8. CDR3 sequence (DNA): TGTGCCAGCAGGGAAAATAGCGGGAGGAGCTACGAGCAGTACTTC. Translation gives CASRENSGRSYEQYF.

V and J are TRBV7-2 and TRBJ1-2; D perhaps matches TRBD1 (5 bases). With 3 bases removed from V and 8 bases from J, the gap between germline ends came to 13 bases. Germline CDR1 and CDR2: SGHTA and FQGNSA. The CDR3 has 13 amino acids. The CDR3 DNA reads as TGTGCCAGCAGCTTCCAGGGCGGGCGGGGCTACACCTTC. It is translated as CASSFQGGRGYTF.

The chain links TRBV7-2 to TRBJ2-7; the match to TRBD1 covers 8 bases. Germline V lookup: CDR1 SGHTA, CDR2 FQGNSA. V lost 5 bases and J lost 7; bases outside the gene matches: 10. CDR3 length: 14 amino acids. CDR3 DNA: TGTGCCAGCAGCCCAGGACAGGGCGGGTTGGAGCAGTACTTC. Translating gives CASSPGQGGLEQYF.

This clone is a singleton in its sample. The V call is TRBV10-3, the J call TRBJ2-2; D might be TRBD2 (6 bases). The V gene lost 2 bases and the J gene lost 4 bases, with 11 bases spanning the gap. The CDR3 covers 15 residues. Germline lookup yields CDR1 ENHRY and CDR2 SYGVKD. CDR3 in amino acids: CAISEGGVVTGELFF. CDR3 nucleotide sequence: TGTGCCATCAGTGAGGGAGGGGTGGTCACCGGGGAGCTGTTTTTT.

The genes are TRBV7-6 and TRBJ2-2, with TRBD1 matching 7 bases. CDR3 size: 14 residues. With V trimmed by 6 bases and J by 3 bases, 4 bases remained unmatched. The V gene's germline CDR1 is SGHVS and CDR2 FNYEAQ. Here the CDR3 DNA reads TGTGCCAGCAGTTCCCAGGGGGACACCGGGGAGCTGTTTTTT. This sequence encodes CASSSQGDTGELFF.

The chain joins TRBV5-6 to TRBJ1-1, with D possibly TRBD1 on 5 matching bases. CDR3 length equals 14 residues. V gave up 0 bases and J gave up 6 bases, with 12 bases separating them. Per germline, CDR1 SGHDT and CDR2 YYEEEE. The CDR3 bases are TGTGCCAGCAGCTTGGTGTGGGGACGGGCTGAAGCTTTCTTT. Translating it yields CASSLVWGRAEAFF.

The genes are TRBV6-5 and TRBJ1-6, with TRBD1 identical over 11 bases. The germline gives CDR1 MNHEY, CDR2 SVGAGI. The J segment lost 9 bases and the V segment lost 1 base, leaving 5 bases of the junction unmatched. This CDR3 spans 16 amino acids. The CDR3 bases are TGTGCCAGCAGTTACTTTGCCGGGACAGGGGGTTCACCCCTCCACTTT. Encoded protein: CASSYFAGTGGSPLHF.

V gene TRBV21-1 combines with J gene TRBJ1-5; the D call TRBD1 from the table was never checked on the DNA. TRBV21-1 is flagged as a pseudogene. This CDR3 contains 17 residues. The CDR3 DNA follows: TGTGCCAGCAACAGCAAAGTGATAGGGGATAGCAATCAGCCCCAGCATTTT. It is translated as CASNSKVIGDSNQPQHF.

This chain joins TRBV4-1 and TRBJ1-5, with D perhaps matching TRBD1 (5 bases). V lost 5 bases to trimming and J lost 6 bases, with 11 bases between them. The CDR3 length is 13 residues. CDR1 and CDR2 (germline): MGHRA, YSYEKL. CDR3 DNA sequence: TGCGCCAGCAGCAGTCGGACATTTCAGCCCCAGCATTTT. It translates to CASSSRTFQPQHF.

The rearrangement uses TRBV4-1 and TRBJ1-1, with D tentatively TRBD1 (5 bases). The CDR3 spans 13 residues. Trimming left V 7 bases short and J 7 bases short, with 16 bases between. Germline loops: CDR1 MGHRA, CDR2 YSYEKL. As DNA, the CDR3 is TGCGCCAGCACCGAGGAGGGGAAGTTTGAAGCTTTCTTT. It yields the protein CASTEEGKFEAFF.

The V gene is TRBV11-2, the J gene TRBJ2-5, with D possibly matching TRBD2 (5 bases). CDR3 size: 14 residues. Trimming shortened V by 6 bases and J by 0 bases, and 11 bases separated the two germline ends. Germline CDR1 is SGHAT and CDR2 is FQNNGV. CDR3 sequence: CASSLRVYQETQYF. The CDR3 DNA reads as TGTGCCAGCAGTCTGAGGGTTTACCAAGAGACCCAGTACTTC.

The rearrangement joins TRBV7-2 to TRBJ2-5, with 11 bases fitting TRBD2. This CDR3 is built from 16 residues. Trimming removed 2 bases from V and 4 bases from J; junction bases left unmatched: 6. The germline gives CDR1 SGHTA, CDR2 FQGNSA. The CDR3, as DNA: TGTGCCAGCAGCTTACTAGCGGGGGGACCTGTAGAGACCCAGTACTTC. This translates into CASSLLAGGPVETQYF.